What follows are 18 T cell receptor beta chains derived from one specimen sequenced in a study of regulatory T cells in long-lasting Graves disease. HTBI primers from iRepertoire and Arm-PCR of CDR3 regions yielded the TCR beta libraries. TCRdb passed the multiplex PCR reads through MiXCR, listing each CDR3 protein once. This table holds around 460,000 distinct CDR3 sequences, roughly 21% found once. Time point reported: persistent/refractory GD, antithyroid drugs over 5 years with positive TRAb. RNA from PBMCs was the source of the TCR library. Sequencing was performed on peripheral blood mononuclear cells (PBMCs), taken when the disease was refractory, from a patient treated with antithyroid drugs. The receptors come from a female donor with Graves disease.

Comment on this clonotype: One junction end does not reproduce the germline sequence, and a read error may be involved. This chain connects TRBV2 to TRBJ2-3; no clear D. CDR1 is SNHLY, CDR2 FYNNEI, per germline. This CDR3 region has 14 residues. The CDR3, as DNA: TGTGCCAGCAGGGAAGGTCTTATAACAGATACGCAGTATTTT. It encodes CASREGLITDTQYF.

In regard to this clonotype: A much larger clone differs by one base, so this may be a read error. This rearrangement joins TRBV6-2 or TRBV6-3 to TRBJ2-5; 8 nucleotides align to TRBD2. CDR1 and CDR2 (germline): MNHEY, SVGEGT. CDR3 length: 13 residues. CDR3 sequence reads: CATSGGTPQTQYF. DNA for the CDR3: TGTGCGACCAGCGGGGGTACCCCACAGACCCAGTACTTC.

This clonotype was picked up many times. The gene calls are TRBV2 and TRBJ1-2; 7 bases line up with TRBD1. Germline lookup yields CDR1 SNHLY and CDR2 FYNNEI. The junction had 10 bases not matched to a gene; V was cut back by 8 bases and J by 4 bases. This CDR3 is built from 14 residues. This chain's CDR3 is CASSGGGSFYGYTF. In DNA form, the CDR3 reads TGTGCCAGCTCAGGGGGTGGATCATTCTATGGCTACACCTTC.

This clonotype was counted ten times or more. This chain links TRBV12-3 or TRBV12-4 with TRBJ1-2; D unclear. The CDR3 is made up of 12 amino acids. Deletions cut 9 bases from V and 4 bases from J, with 12 bases between. This CDR3 reads CASGGAGYGYTF. DNA of the CDR3: TGTGCCAGTGGAGGAGCAGGCTATGGCTACACCTTC.

The rearrangement joins TRBV25-1 to TRBJ2-5; no firm D call. Trimming removed 4 bases at V and 1 base at J, with 4 bases between. Germline CDR1 and CDR2: MGHDK and SYGVNS. The CDR3 is made up of 12 amino acids. CDR3 sequence (DNA): TGTGCCAGCAGTGGCCTCCAAGAGACCCAGTACTTC. As protein: CASSGLQETQYF.

The chain links TRBV19 to TRBJ1-5; D is unclear. The germline CDR1 and CDR2 sequences are LNHDA and SQIVND (reference sequence). The CDR3 consists of 13 residues. V shed 2 bases and J shed 8 bases, with 10 bases lying between them. As DNA, the CDR3 is TGTGCCAGTAGTATAAACGCATGGGAGCCCCAGCATTTT. The encoded protein is CASSINAWEPQHF.

The V gene is TRBV24-1, the J gene TRBJ2-6; D perhaps matches TRBD1 (6 bases). Germline V gene lookup returns CDR1 KGHDR and CDR2 SFDVKD. The V and J ends lost 3 bases and 3 bases respectively, with 8 bases between them. This CDR3 is built from 15 residues. CDR3: CATSDMTGGANVLTF. The CDR3 DNA sequence: TGTGCCACCAGTGATATGACAGGTGGGGCCAACGTCCTGACTTTC.

This chain connects TRBV28 to TRBJ2-2; unclear D gene. CDR1 and CDR2 from the germline V gene are MDHEN and SYDVKM. V was trimmed by 6 bases and J by 1 base, leaving 18 bases between them. The CDR3 spans 17 residues. The CDR3, as DNA: TGTGCCAGCAGCCCCTCGGATCACTCGCTGAACACCGGGGAGCTGTTTTTT. Translated, it gives CASSPSDHSLNTGELFF.

This clonotype was seen at least ten times. The V gene is TRBV2, the J gene TRBJ1-5; tentatively, D is TRBD1 (6 bases). The CDR3 covers 15 residues. V gave up 6 bases and J gave up 2 bases, with 14 bases separating them. In germline, CDR1 is SNHLY, CDR2 FYNNEI. The CDR3 loop is CASRRDTSGNQPQHF. The CDR3 nucleotides read TGTGCCAGCAGGAGGGACACCTCGGGCAATCAGCCCCAGCATTTT.

This clonotype occurred once. CDR3 nucleotide sequence: TGTGCCAGCAGCGTAGGTGGGGGGAGCGGCACTGAAGCTTTCTTT. Protein sequence: CASSVGGGSGTEAFF. J is TRBJ1-1 and V is TRBV9; TRBD1 is a possible D gene (5 bases). This CDR3 contains 15 residues. The V end was cut by 0 bases, the J end by 4 bases, with 13 bases between. Germline-derived CDR1 and CDR2 are SGDLS and YYNGEE. The whole variable domain, filled in from reference TRBV9 and TRBJ1-1, reads DSGVTQTPKHLITATGQRVTLRCSPRSGDLSVYWYQQSLDQGLQFLIQYYNGEERAKGNILERFSAQQFPDLHSELNLSSLELGDSALYFCASSVGGGSGTEAFFGQGTRLTVV.

This clonotype occurred many times. V usage is TRBV7-6 and J usage is TRBJ2-2, with 11 bases fitting TRBD2. J was trimmed by 4 bases and V by 2 bases; bases with no gene match: 9. The CDR3 has 18 residues. Germline CDR1 is SGHVS and CDR2 is FNYEAQ. The DNA of the CDR3 is TGTGCCAGCAGCTTAACTAGCGGGAGCGCGATGGGCACCGGGGAGCTGTTTTTT. This translates into CASSLTSGSAMGTGELFF.

The J gene is TRBJ2-3, the V gene TRBV11-2; weak D call: TRBD1 (6 bases). V lost 0 bases and J lost 10, with 14 bases in between. The CDR3 has 14 amino acids. Germline V lookup: CDR1 SGHAT, CDR2 FQNNGV. As DNA, the CDR3 is TGTGCCAGCAGCTTAGAAGTTAGGGGGTTCGCGCAGTATTTT. This encodes CASSLEVRGFAQYF.

This clonotype was seen many times. This sequence joins TRBV20-1 and TRBJ2-7; D is unresolved. The CDR3 length is 12 residues. The V end was cut by 2 bases, the J end by 2 bases, with 7 bases between. Germline V gene sequence: CDR1 DFQATT, CDR2 SNEGSKA (reference sequence). In DNA form, the CDR3 reads TGCAGTGCTAGAAACCTCGCCTACGAGCAGTACTTC. As protein: CSARNLAYEQYF.

For the CDR3, the DNA is TGTGCCAGCAGCCCCGGGACAGGAGGGTTTGAGACCCAGTACTTC. This gives the protein CASSPGTGGFETQYF. The chain couples TRBV9 to TRBJ2-5; TRBD1 matches 8 bases. The V gene end was trimmed by 4 bases and the J gene end by 5 bases; junction bases not matched to a gene: 10. This CDR3 comprises 15 residues. CDR1 and CDR2 (germline): SGDLS, YYNGEE. Drawing the rest from reference TRBV9 and TRBJ2-5, the complete variable domain is DSGVTQTPKHLITATGQRVTLRCSPRSGDLSVYWYQQSLDQGLQFLIQYYNGEERAKGNILERFSAQQFPDLHSELNLSSLELGDSALYFCASSPGTGGFETQYFGPGTRLLVL.

The genes are TRBV30 and TRBJ1-1, with 7 bases that match TRBD1. Trimming took 5 bases from V and 6 from J; bases not matched to a gene: 6. The length of the CDR3 is 12 residues. Per the germline V gene, CDR1 is GTSNPN and CDR2 is SVGIG (reference sequence). The CDR3 loop reads CAWSTGAAEAFF. Here the CDR3 DNA reads TGTGCCTGGTCCACAGGGGCCGCTGAAGCTTTCTTT.

This clonotype occurred many times. The chain carries TRBV28 and TRBJ1-4; possible D gene TRBD1, 6 bases. The CDR3 length is 15 residues. Per germline, CDR1 MDHEN and CDR2 SYDVKM. Trimming removed 2 bases from V and 4 bases from J, with 11 bases in between. This CDR3 is CASSLGGRLNEKLFF. For the CDR3, the DNA is TGTGCCAGCAGTTTAGGGGGGCGGCTTAATGAAAAACTGTTTTTT. The variable domain in full, completed from reference TRBV28 and TRBJ1-4, reads DVKVTQSSRYLVKRTGEKVFLECVQDMDHENMFWYRQDPGLGLRLIYFSYDVKMKEKGDIPEGYSVSREKKERFSLILESASTNQTSMYLCASSLGGRLNEKLFFGSGTQLSVL.

Notes on this clonotype: An end of the junction does not agree with germline; a read error may underlie this. The chain links TRBV6-1 to TRBJ1-5; D may be TRBD1 (5 bases). Germline V CDR1 and CDR2: MNHNS, SASEGT. This CDR3 comprises 15 residues. CDR3 DNA: TGTGCCAGCACTGAACAGGTCGGGGGCAATCAGCCCCAGCATTTT. Translation: CASTEQVGGNQPQHF.

The chain couples TRBV20-1 to TRBJ2-5; 8 bases line up with TRBD2. Germline CDR1 and CDR2: DFQATT and SNEGSKA (reference sequence). V was clipped by 1 base and J by 1 base; unmatched bases: 2. The CDR3 spans 14 residues. In DNA, the CDR3 is TGCAGTGCTAGAGGCGGGGGGCCCCAAGAGACCCAGTACTTC. This codes for CSARGGGPQETQYF.